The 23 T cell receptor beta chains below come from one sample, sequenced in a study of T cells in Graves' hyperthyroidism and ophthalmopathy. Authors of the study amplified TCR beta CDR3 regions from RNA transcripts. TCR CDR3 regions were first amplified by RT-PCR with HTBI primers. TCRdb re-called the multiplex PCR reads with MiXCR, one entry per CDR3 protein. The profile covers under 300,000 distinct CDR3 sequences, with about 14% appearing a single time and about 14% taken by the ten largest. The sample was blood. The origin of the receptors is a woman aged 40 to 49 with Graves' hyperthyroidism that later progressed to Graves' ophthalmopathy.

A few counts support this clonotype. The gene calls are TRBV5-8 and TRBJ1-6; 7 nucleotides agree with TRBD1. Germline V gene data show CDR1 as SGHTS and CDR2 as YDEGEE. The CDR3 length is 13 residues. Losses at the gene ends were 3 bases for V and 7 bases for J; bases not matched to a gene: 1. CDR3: CASSWDRNSPLHF. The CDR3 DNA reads TGTGCCAGCAGCTGGGACAGAAATTCACCCCTCCACTTT.

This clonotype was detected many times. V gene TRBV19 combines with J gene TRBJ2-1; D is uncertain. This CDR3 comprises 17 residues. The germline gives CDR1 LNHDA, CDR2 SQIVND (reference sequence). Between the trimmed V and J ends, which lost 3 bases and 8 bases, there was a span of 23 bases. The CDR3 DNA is TGTGCCAGTAGTATGGGCCCGAGTAGAAGACTGGTCGATGAGCAGTTCTTC. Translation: CASSMGPSRRLVDEQFF.

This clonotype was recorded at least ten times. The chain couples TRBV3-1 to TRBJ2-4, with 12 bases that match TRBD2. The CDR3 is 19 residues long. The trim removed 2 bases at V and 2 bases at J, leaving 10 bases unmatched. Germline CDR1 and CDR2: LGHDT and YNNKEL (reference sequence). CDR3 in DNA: TGTGCCAGCAGCCAACTCGAACTAGCGGGAGGCGGGTCCAAAAACATTCAGTACTTC. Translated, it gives CASSQLELAGGGSKNIQYF.

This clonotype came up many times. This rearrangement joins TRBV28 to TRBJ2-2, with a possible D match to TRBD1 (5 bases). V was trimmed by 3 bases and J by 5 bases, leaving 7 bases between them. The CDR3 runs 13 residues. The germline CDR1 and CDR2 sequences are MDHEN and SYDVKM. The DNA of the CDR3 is TGTGCCAGCAGTTTTAGGGGTACCGGGGAGCTGTTTTTT. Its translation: CASSFRGTGELFF.

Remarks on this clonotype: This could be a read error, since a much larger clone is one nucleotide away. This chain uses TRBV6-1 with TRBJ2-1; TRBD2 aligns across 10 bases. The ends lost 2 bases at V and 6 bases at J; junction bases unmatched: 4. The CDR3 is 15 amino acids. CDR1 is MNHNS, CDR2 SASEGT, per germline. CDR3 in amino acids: CASSELAGVSNEQFF. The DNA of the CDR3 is TGTGCCAGCAGTGAACTAGCGGGAGTGAGCAATGAGCAGTTCTTC.

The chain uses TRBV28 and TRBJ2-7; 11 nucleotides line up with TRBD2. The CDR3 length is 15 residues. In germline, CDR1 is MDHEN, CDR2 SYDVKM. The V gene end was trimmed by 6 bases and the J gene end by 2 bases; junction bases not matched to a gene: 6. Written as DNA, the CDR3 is TGTGCCAGCAGCCTGGGACTAGCGGCGACCTACGAGCAGTACTTC. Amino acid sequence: CASSLGLAATYEQYF.

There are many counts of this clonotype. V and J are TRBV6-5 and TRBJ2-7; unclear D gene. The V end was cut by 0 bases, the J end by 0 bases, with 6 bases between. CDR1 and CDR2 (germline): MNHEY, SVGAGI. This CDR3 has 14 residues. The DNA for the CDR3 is TGTGCCAGCAGTTACTCAAAGGTCTCCTACGAGCAGTACTTC. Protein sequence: CASSYSKVSYEQYF.

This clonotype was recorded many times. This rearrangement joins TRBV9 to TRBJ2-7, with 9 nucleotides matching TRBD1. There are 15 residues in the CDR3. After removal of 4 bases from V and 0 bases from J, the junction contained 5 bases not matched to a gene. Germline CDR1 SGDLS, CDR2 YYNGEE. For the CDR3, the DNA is TGTGCCAGCAGCCCACGGGACAGGGCCTCCTACGAGCAGTACTTC. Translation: CASSPRDRASYEQYF.

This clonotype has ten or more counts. The CDR3 here is CASSEDPSSLAGVADTQYF. The CDR3, as DNA: TGTGCCAGCAGTGAAGACCCCTCCTCACTAGCGGGAGTGGCAGATACGCAGTATTTT. This rearrangement joins TRBV6-1 to TRBJ2-3; 11 bases map to TRBD2. CDR1 is MNHNS, CDR2 SASEGT, per germline. With 1 base clipped from V and 4 bases from J, the junction kept 13 bases outside the gene matches. The CDR3 has 19 residues.

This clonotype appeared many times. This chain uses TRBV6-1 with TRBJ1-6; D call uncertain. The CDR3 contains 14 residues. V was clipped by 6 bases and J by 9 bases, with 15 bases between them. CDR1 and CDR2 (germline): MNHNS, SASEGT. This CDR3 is CASRSLISGSPLHF. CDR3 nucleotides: TGTGCCAGCAGAAGTTTAATTTCGGGTTCACCCCTCCACTTT.

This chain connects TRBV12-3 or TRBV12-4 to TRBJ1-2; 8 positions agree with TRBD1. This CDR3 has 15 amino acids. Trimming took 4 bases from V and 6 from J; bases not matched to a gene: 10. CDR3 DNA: TGTGCCAGCAGTTCCCGGACAGGGTTTTATGATGGCTACACCTTC. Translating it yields CASSSRTGFYDGYTF.

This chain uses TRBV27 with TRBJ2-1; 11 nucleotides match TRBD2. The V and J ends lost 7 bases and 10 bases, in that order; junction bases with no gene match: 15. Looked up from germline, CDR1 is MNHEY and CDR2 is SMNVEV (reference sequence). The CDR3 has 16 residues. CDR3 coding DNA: TGTGCCAGCAAACGATCCGGGACTAGCGGAATGAAGGAGCAGTTCTTC. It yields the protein CASKRSGTSGMKEQFF.

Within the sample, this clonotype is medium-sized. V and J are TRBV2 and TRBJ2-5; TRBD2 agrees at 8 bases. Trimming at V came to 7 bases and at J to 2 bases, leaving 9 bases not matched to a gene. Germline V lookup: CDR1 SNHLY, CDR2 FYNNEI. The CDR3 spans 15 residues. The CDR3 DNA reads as TGTGCCAGCACCCCCTACACTAGCGGACAAGAGACCCAGTACTTC. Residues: CASTPYTSGQETQYF.

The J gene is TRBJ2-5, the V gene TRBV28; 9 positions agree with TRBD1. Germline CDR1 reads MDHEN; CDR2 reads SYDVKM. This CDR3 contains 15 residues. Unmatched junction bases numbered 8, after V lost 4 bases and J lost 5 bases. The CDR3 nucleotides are TGTGCCAGCAGTTCACCGGGACAGGGTACGGAGACCCAGTACTTC. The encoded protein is CASSSPGQGTETQYF.

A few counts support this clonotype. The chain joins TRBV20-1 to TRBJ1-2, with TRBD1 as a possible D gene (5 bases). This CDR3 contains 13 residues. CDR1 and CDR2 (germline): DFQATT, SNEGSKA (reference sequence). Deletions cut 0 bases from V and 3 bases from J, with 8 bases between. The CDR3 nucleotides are TGCAGTGCTAGAGATGGGGCGGACTATGGCTACACCTTC. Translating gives CSARDGADYGYTF.

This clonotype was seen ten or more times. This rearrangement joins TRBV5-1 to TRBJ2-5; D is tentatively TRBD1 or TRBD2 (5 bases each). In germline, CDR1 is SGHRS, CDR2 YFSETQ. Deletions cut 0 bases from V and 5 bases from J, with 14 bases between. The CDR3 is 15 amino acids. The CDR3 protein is CASSLALFEGETQYF. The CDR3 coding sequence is TGCGCCAGCAGCTTGGCCCTTTTCGAGGGGGAGACCCAGTACTTC.

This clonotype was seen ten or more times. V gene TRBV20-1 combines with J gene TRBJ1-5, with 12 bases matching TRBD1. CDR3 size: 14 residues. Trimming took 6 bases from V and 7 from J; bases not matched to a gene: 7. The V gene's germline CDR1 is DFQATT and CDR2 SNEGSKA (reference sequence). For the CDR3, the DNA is TGCAGTGCCGGGGGACAGGGGGCATGGCAGCCCCAGCATTTT. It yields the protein CSAGGQGAWQPQHF.

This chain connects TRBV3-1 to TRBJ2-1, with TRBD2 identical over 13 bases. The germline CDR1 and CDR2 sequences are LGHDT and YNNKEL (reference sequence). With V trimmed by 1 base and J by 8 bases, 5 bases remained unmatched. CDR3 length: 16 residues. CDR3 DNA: TGTGCCAGCAGCCAAGGGACTAGCGGGAGTCCCGATGAGCAGTTCTTC. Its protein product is CASSQGTSGSPDEQFF.

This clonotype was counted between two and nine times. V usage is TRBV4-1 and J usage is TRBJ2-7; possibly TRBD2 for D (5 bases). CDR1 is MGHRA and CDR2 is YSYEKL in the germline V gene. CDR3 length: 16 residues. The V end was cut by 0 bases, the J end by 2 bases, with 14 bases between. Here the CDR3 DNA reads TGCGCCAGCAGCCAAGATTTCCTAGCAGCTACCTACGAGCAGTACTTC. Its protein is CASSQDFLAATYEQYF.

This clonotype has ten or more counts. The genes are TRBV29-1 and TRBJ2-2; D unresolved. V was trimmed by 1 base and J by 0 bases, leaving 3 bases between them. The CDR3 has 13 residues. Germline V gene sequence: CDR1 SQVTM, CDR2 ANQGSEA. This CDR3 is CSVEVSNTGELFF. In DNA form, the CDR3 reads TGCAGCGTTGAAGTCTCGAACACCGGGGAGCTGTTTTTT.

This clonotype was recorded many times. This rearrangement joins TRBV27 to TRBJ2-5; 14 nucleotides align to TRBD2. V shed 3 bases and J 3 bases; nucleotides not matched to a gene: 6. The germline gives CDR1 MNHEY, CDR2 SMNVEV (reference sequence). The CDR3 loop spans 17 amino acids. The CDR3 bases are TGTGCCAGCAGTTTGGGCTGGGGACTAGCGGGGGAAGAGACCCAGTACTTC. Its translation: CASSLGWGLAGEETQYF.

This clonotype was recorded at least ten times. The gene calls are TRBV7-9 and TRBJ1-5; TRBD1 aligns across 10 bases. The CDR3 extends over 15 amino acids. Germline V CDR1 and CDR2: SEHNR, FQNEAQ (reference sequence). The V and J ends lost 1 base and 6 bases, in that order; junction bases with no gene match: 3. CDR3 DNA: TGTGCCAGCAGCTTAGGACAGGGGGCGACTCAGCCCCAGCATTTT. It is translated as CASSLGQGATQPQHF.

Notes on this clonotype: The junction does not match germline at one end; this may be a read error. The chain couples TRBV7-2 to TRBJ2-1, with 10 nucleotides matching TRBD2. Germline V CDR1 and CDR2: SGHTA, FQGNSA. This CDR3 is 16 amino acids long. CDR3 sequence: CANSRRTSGFYDEQFF. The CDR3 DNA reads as TGTGCCAACAGCCGACGGACTAGCGGATTCTACGATGAGCAGTTCTTC. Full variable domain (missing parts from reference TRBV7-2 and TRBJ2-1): GAGVSQSPSNKVTEKGKDVELRCDPISGHTALYWYRQSLGQGLEFLIYFQGNSAPDKSGLPSDRFSAERTGGSVSTLTIQRTQQEDSAVYLCANSRRTSGFYDEQFFGPGTRLTVL.